The 22 T cell receptor beta chains reported below all come from one sample, sequenced in a study of OX40 agonist ivuxolimab in advanced cancers. This table comes from immunoSEQ multiplex PCR, and its TCRdb copy is limited to in-frame clones, with some not included. The sample contains fewer than 75,000 clones, about nine tenths of which appear only once. The sample was CD4+ or CD8+ T cells sorted from blood, taken in a trial of the OX40 agonist ivuxolimab. The receptors originated from an adult with an advanced solid tumor such as melanoma, head and neck, liver or kidney cancer.

The V call is TRBV11-3, the J call TRBJ2-7; D is unresolved. Looked up from germline, CDR1 is SGHNT and CDR2 is YENEEA. Between the trimmed V and J ends, which lost 5 bases and 2 bases, there was a span of 4 bases. The CDR3 is made up of 11 amino acids. The CDR3 protein is CASSRTYEQYF. In DNA, the CDR3 is TGTGCCAGCAGCAGAACCTACGAGCAGTACTTC.

This clone was seen a single time. The chain is built from TRBV5-8 and TRBJ1-2; D perhaps matches TRBD1 (6 bases). V was shortened by 1 base and J by 12 bases, with 19 bases between the two germline ends. The length of the CDR3 is 14 residues. Germline CDR1 SGHTS, CDR2 YDEGEE. CDR3 sequence reads: CASSLRSTTPGDTF. CDR3 bases: TGTGCCAGCAGCTTGCGGTCGACTACCCCAGGGGACACCTTC.

The DNA of the CDR3 is TGTGCCAGCAGTTTTACTCCCCGGGACAGGAGGAACACCGGGGAGCTGTTTTTT. This codes for CASSFTPRDRRNTGELFF. This chain uses TRBV27 with TRBJ2-2, with 8 bases aligning to TRBD1. After removal of 3 bases from V and 1 base from J, the junction contained 10 bases not matched to a gene. The CDR3 consists of 18 residues. Germline V gene sequence: CDR1 MNHEY, CDR2 SMNVEV (reference sequence).

This clone occurred once. The chain is built from TRBV28 and TRBJ2-5; maybe TRBD2 (5 bases). CDR3 length: 15 residues. V was trimmed by 4 bases and J by 5 bases, leaving 17 bases between them. Germline values: CDR1 MDHEN, CDR2 SYDVKM. The CDR3 DNA follows: TGTGCCAGCAGTTCTAGCCTCGGGGTATTGGAGACCCAGTACTTC. As protein: CASSSSLGVLETQYF.

The chain couples TRBV4-2 to TRBJ2-3; 14 bases align to TRBD2. The CDR3 spans 20 residues. Germline assignment: CDR1 LGHNA and CDR2 YNFKEQ. The V gene end was trimmed by 4 bases and the J gene end by 5 bases; junction bases not matched to a gene: 17. The CDR3 loop is CASSRTGTSGGGSWGDTQYF. CDR3 DNA sequence: TGTGCCAGCAGCCGTACCGGGACTAGCGGGGGAGGGTCCTGGGGAGATACGCAGTATTTT.

The V call is TRBV5-4, the J call TRBJ2-2; D gene uncertain. This CDR3 has 12 residues. In germline, CDR1 is SGHNT, CDR2 YYREEE (reference sequence). V lost 0 bases and J 8 bases, leaving 5 bases between the germline ends. In nucleotides, the CDR3 is TGTGCCAGCAGCTTGGCCGGAGGGGAGCTGTTTTTT. Its translation is CASSLAGGELFF.

The chain carries TRBV27 and TRBJ2-1; 9 positions match TRBD2. The V gene's germline CDR1 is MNHEY and CDR2 SMNVEV (reference sequence). J gave up 8 bases and V 5 bases, and 7 bases lay outside the gene matches. The CDR3 spans 14 residues. In DNA, the CDR3 is TGTGCCAGCAGTAAGACTAGCGGCCTCGATGAGCAGTTCTTC. As protein: CASSKTSGLDEQFF.

The chain links TRBV27 to TRBJ2-7, with TRBD2 identical over 13 bases. The germline V gene has CDR1 MNHEY and CDR2 SMNVEV (reference sequence). The CDR3 is 16 residues long. V dropped 5 bases and J dropped 2; count of bases not matched to a gene: 6. In DNA form, the CDR3 reads TGTGCCAGCAGTCCTGGACTAGCGGGAGTTACCTACGAGCAGTACTTC. Its protein product is CASSPGLAGVTYEQYF.

The chain employs TRBV10-3 and TRBJ2-3; D might be TRBD1 (5 bases). The V end lost 7 bases, the J end lost 2 bases, and 7 bases lay between the germline ends. This CDR3 region has 12 residues. In germline, CDR1 is ENHRY, CDR2 SYGVKD. In nucleotides, the CDR3 is TGTGCCATCAAGGACAACACAGATACGCAGTATTTT. As protein: CAIKDNTDTQYF.

The chain combines TRBV18 with TRBJ2-2; D is ambiguous. Germline-derived CDR1 and CDR2 are KGHSH and LQKENI. The CDR3 has 14 residues. V was shortened by 2 bases and J by 5 bases, with 9 bases between the two germline ends. For the CDR3, the DNA is TGTGCCAGCTCACCAACGGAGTGGACCGGGGAGCTGTTTTTT. It is translated as CASSPTEWTGELFF.

The chain recombines TRBV5-1 with TRBJ2-5, with 14 bases matching TRBD2. V shed 5 bases and J 5 bases; nucleotides not matched to a gene: 5. The CDR3 is 15 residues long. Germline CDR1 is SGHRS and CDR2 is YFSETQ. The CDR3 sequence is CASSTGTSGSETQYF. The DNA for the CDR3 is TGCGCCAGCAGTACCGGGACTAGCGGGAGCGAGACCCAGTACTTC.

This chain uses TRBV18 with TRBJ2-6; D is possibly TRBD1 (6 bases). The CDR3 contains 14 residues. V was clipped by 4 bases and J by 2 bases, with 6 bases between them. Germline CDR1 KGHSH, CDR2 LQKENI. This CDR3 reads CASSQGAGANVLTF. The CDR3 nucleotides are TGTGCCAGCTCACAGGGGGCTGGGGCCAACGTCCTGACTTTC.

This clone was picked up one time. The chain combines TRBV14 with TRBJ1-1; D possibly corresponds to TRBD1 (5 bases). Germline V gene data show CDR1 as SGHDN and CDR2 as FVKESK. CDR3 size: 13 residues. Trimming cost V 6 bases and J 8 bases, with 16 bases left between them. This CDR3 is CASRRNGGSEAFF. In DNA, the CDR3 is TGTGCCAGCAGACGTAACGGGGGATCCGAAGCTTTCTTT. The variable domain in full, completed from reference TRBV14 and TRBJ1-1, reads EAGVTQFPSHSVIEKGQTVTLRCDPISGHDNLYWYRRVMGKEIKFLLHFVKESKQDESGMPNNRFLAERTGGTYSTLKVQPAELEDSGVYFCASRRNGGSEAFFGQGTRLTVV.

The chain combines TRBV27 with TRBJ2-7; D not resolved. Germline assignment: CDR1 MNHEY and CDR2 SMNVEV (reference sequence). V shed 7 bases and J shed 1 base, with 11 bases lying between them. This CDR3 has 13 amino acids. CDR3 residues: CASKRAGSYEQYF. DNA for the CDR3: TGTGCCAGCAAAAGGGCAGGATCCTACGAGCAGTACTTC.

J is TRBJ2-3 and V is TRBV6-1; 7 bases agree with TRBD2. There are 16 residues in the CDR3. The trim removed 2 bases at V and 4 bases at J, leaving 9 bases unmatched. The V gene's germline CDR1 is MNHNS and CDR2 SASEGT. CDR3 sequence: CASSEFGGSLPDTQYF. The DNA of the CDR3 is TGTGCCAGCAGTGAATTTGGCGGGAGCTTACCAGATACGCAGTATTTT.

The chain combines TRBV5-4 with TRBJ2-3, with 10 bases matching TRBD2. Germline V CDR1 and CDR2: SGHNT, YYREEE (reference sequence). The CDR3 is made up of 15 amino acids. V lost 4 bases and J lost 4; bases outside the gene matches: 6. DNA of the CDR3: TGTGCCAGCAGCCTTAGCGGGGGGAGGCCAGATACGCAGTATTTT. This translates into CASSLSGGRPDTQYF.

CDR3 sequence (DNA): TGTGCCAGCAGCCCCCAAGGGGGGAACACTGAAGCTTTCTTT. It specifies CASSPQGGNTEAFF. V is TRBV7-2 and J is TRBJ1-1; maybe TRBD1 (6 bases). The CDR3 extends over 14 amino acids. V lost 5 bases, J lost 1 base, and 11 bases lay in between. Germline lookup yields CDR1 SGHTA and CDR2 FQGNSA.

V gene TRBV5-4 combines with J gene TRBJ2-5, with TRBD2 identical over 8 bases. The CDR3 has 14 amino acids. The trim removed 3 bases at V and 5 bases at J, leaving 6 bases unmatched. Per germline, CDR1 SGHNT and CDR2 YYREEE (reference sequence). CDR3 protein: CASSSRTSSETQYF. In DNA, the CDR3 is TGTGCCAGCAGCTCCCGGACTAGCTCGGAGACCCAGTACTTC. The full variable domain, its missing parts supplied by reference TRBV5-4 and TRBJ2-5, is ETGVTQSPTHLIKTRGQQVTLRCSSQSGHNTVSWYQQALGQGPQFIFQYYREEENGRGNFPPRFSGLQFPNYSSELNVNALELDDSALYLCASSSRTSSETQYFGPGTRLLVL.

The chain is built from TRBV5-6 and TRBJ2-7; 9 positions agree with TRBD2. Germline V CDR1 and CDR2: SGHDT, YYEEEE. Trimming at V came to 2 bases and at J to 5 bases, leaving 8 bases not matched to a gene. This CDR3 contains 15 residues. The CDR3 sequence is CASSFRGTSKDEQYF. Here the CDR3 DNA reads TGTGCCAGCAGCTTCAGAGGGACTAGCAAGGACGAGCAGTACTTC. Full variable domain (missing parts from reference TRBV5-6 and TRBJ2-7): DAGVTQSPTHLIKTRGQQVTLRCSPKSGHDTVSWYQQALGQGPQFIFQYYEEEERQRGNFPDRFSGHQFPNYSSELNVNALLLGDSALYLCASSFRGTSKDEQYFGPGTRLTVT.

This chain connects TRBV28 to TRBJ1-1; TRBD1 agrees at 7 bases. Germline loops: CDR1 MDHEN, CDR2 SYDVKM. Losses at the gene ends were 6 bases for V and 3 bases for J; bases not matched to a gene: 7. The CDR3 loop spans 14 amino acids. CDR3 loop: CASSKGALDTEAFF. The DNA of the CDR3 is TGTGCCAGCAGCAAGGGGGCGTTGGACACTGAAGCTTTCTTT. Using reference TRBV28 and TRBJ1-1 for the parts outside the CDR3, the full variable domain is DVKVTQSSRYLVKRTGEKVFLECVQDMDHENMFWYRQDPGLGLRLIYFSYDVKMKEKGDIPEGYSVSREKKERFSLILESASTNQTSMYLCASSKGALDTEAFFGQGTRLTVV.

The genes are TRBV5-1 and TRBJ1-2; D is possibly TRBD1 (6 bases). There are 15 residues in the CDR3. V dropped 3 bases and J dropped 5 bases, with 17 bases sitting between them. The germline CDR1 and CDR2 sequences are SGHRS and YFSETQ. CDR3 coding DNA: TGCGCCAGCAGCTCGGCGGCAGGGGCTATGTATGGCTACACCTTC. Translating it yields CASSSAAGAMYGYTF.

This chain uses TRBV6-6 with TRBJ1-5; D gene ambiguous. Looked up from germline, CDR1 is MNHNY and CDR2 is SVGAGI (reference sequence). CDR3 length: 12 amino acids. Trimming stripped 3 bases from V and 9 bases from J, with 9 bases between. As DNA, the CDR3 is TGTGCCAGCAGTTATGATGCAAGGCCCCAGCATTTT. It codes for CASSYDARPQHF.